The next 10 T cell receptor beta chains were all read from a single sample in a study of graft-versus-host responses after intestinal transplantation. These TCRs are of unknown antigen specificity. Assay: immunoSEQ multiplex PCR; the TCRdb copy retains only in-frame clones and omits some. The sample consists of around 99,000 clones, roughly 90% of them appearing once. The sequences come from unstimulated CD4+ T cells sorted from spleen or lymph node cells, collected before transplant. The source of these receptors is a human donor who was the organ donor for an intestinal transplant.

This clone was detected a few times. The chain couples TRBV10-1 to TRBJ1-6; D is perhaps TRBD1 (6 bases). The V end was cut by 5 bases, the J end by 7 bases, with 12 bases between. CDR1 is WNHNN and CDR2 is SYGVQD in the germline V gene (reference sequence). The CDR3 is made up of 14 amino acids. The CDR3 DNA sequence: TGCGCCAGCAGTAGCGGACAGAGGAATTCACCCCTCCACTTT. Translated, it gives CASSSGQRNSPLHF.

The J gene is TRBJ1-1, the V gene TRBV6-5; D call uncertain. The CDR3 covers 15 residues. The V gene's germline CDR1 is MNHEY and CDR2 SVGAGI. V dropped 0 bases and J dropped 0 bases, with 8 bases sitting between them. The CDR3 coding sequence is TGTGCCAGCAGTTACTCGCGCAGCATGAACACTGAAGCTTTCTTT. It yields the protein CASSYSRSMNTEAFF.

V usage is TRBV7-2 and J usage is TRBJ2-3, with D uncertain. Germline CDR1 and CDR2: SGHTA and FQGNSA. Trimming took 1 base from V and 0 from J, leaving 11 bases between them. The CDR3 runs to 16 residues. In DNA, the CDR3 is TGTGCCAGCAGCTTAGTCCGGCTAGGAAGCACAGATACGCAGTATTTT. It specifies CASSLVRLGSTDTQYF.

The V gene is TRBV9, the J gene TRBJ2-3, with 10 bases identical to TRBD1. This CDR3 contains 16 residues. J gave up 0 bases and V 0 bases, and 1 base lay outside the gene matches. In germline, CDR1 is SGDLS, CDR2 YYNGEE. The DNA for the CDR3 is TGTGCCAGCAGCGTAGGACAGGGGGCTAGCACAGATACGCAGTATTTT. It specifies CASSVGQGASTDTQYF. Filled out from reference TRBV9 and TRBJ2-3, the complete variable domain reads DSGVTQTPKHLITATGQRVTLRCSPRSGDLSVYWYQQSLDQGLQFLIQYYNGEERAKGNILERFSAQQFPDLHSELNLSSLELGDSALYFCASSVGQGASTDTQYFGPGTRLTVL.

The chain uses TRBV19 and TRBJ1-2; TRBD1 matches at 8 bases. This CDR3 comprises 14 residues. Germline CDR1 LNHDA, CDR2 SQIVND (reference sequence). The ends lost 4 bases at V and 5 bases at J; junction bases unmatched: 6. CDR3 bases: TGTGCCAGTAGTACCCAGGGGGCCCGGTATGGCTACACCTTC. It encodes CASSTQGARYGYTF.

The chain recombines TRBV5-5 with TRBJ2-3; a weak D match, TRBD2 (6 bases). Trimming stripped 4 bases from V and 2 bases from J, with 17 bases between. The germline V gene has CDR1 SGHKS and CDR2 YYEKEE (reference sequence). The CDR3 sequence is 16 residues long. The CDR3 DNA sequence: TGTGCCAGCAGCCCTCGTGGGGCGGGATACACAGATACGCAGTATTTT. Its translation is CASSPRGAGYTDTQYF.

J is TRBJ2-7 and V is TRBV5-6; D is undetermined. The CDR3 totals 12 residues. Trimming left V 0 bases short and J 7 bases short, with 8 bases between. Germline V gene data show CDR1 as SGHDT and CDR2 as YYEEEE. This CDR3 reads CASSLGVREQYF. In nucleotides, the CDR3 is TGTGCCAGCAGCTTGGGAGTAAGGGAGCAGTACTTC.

The table lists this clone with a count of one. J is TRBJ2-5 and V is TRBV11-3; possibly TRBD1 for D (6 bases). The CDR3 length is 16 residues. Trimming removed 1 base at V and 2 bases at J, with 14 bases between. Looked up from germline, CDR1 is SGHNT and CDR2 is YENEEA. The CDR3 loop is CASSLGRRTVQETQYF. The CDR3, as DNA: TGTGCCAGCAGCTTAGGTCGGAGGACAGTACAAGAGACCCAGTACTTC.

The chain combines TRBV6-1 with TRBJ2-3; 9 bases are a match to TRBD2. The CDR3 contains 17 residues. The V segment lost 2 bases and the J segment 2 bases; nucleotides outside the gene matches: 8. Germline CDR1 is MNHNS and CDR2 is SASEGT. CDR3 sequence reads: CASSERFLAGTTDTQYF. The CDR3 DNA reads TGTGCCAGCAGTGAAAGGTTCCTAGCGGGGACCACAGATACGCAGTATTTT.

In nucleotides, the CDR3 is TGCGCCAGCAGCTTAAAAGGTCTGGGGGCCAACGTCCTGACTTTC. It specifies CASSLKGLGANVLTF. The rearrangement uses TRBV5-1 and TRBJ2-6, with D unresolved. The germline V gene encodes CDR1 SGHRS and CDR2 YFSETQ. Trimming removed 2 bases from V and 4 bases from J, with 10 bases in between. This CDR3 is built from 15 residues.